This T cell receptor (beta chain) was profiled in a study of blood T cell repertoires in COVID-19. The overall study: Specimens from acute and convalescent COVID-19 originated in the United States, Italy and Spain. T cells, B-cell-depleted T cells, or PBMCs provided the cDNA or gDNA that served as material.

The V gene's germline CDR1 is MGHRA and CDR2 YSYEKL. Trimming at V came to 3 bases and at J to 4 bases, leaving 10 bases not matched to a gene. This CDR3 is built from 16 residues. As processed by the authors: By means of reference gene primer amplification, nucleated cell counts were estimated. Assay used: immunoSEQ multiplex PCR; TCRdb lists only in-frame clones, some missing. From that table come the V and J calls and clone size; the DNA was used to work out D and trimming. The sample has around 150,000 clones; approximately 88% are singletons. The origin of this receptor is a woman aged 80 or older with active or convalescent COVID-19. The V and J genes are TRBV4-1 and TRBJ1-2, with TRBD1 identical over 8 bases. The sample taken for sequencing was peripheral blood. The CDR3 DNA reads TGCGCCAGCAGCCAGCCTGGGGACAGGCAAAGCTATGGCTACACCTTC. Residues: CASSQPGDRQSYGYTF.